This passage covers 16 T cell receptor beta chains from one sample sequenced in a study of CD8 T cells in Susac syndrome. RNA, at about 0.45 to 1 ug, was reverse transcribed with random hexamers. TCRdb re-derived calls from the immunoSEQ multiplex PCR reads in MiXCR, one entry per CDR3 protein. Among approximately 180,000 distinct CDR3 sequences, 90% to 96% were seen once, and the ten largest hold under 0.095%. Sequenced: CD4+ T cells from PBMCs. The source of these receptors is a human donor with multiple sclerosis.

The chain employs TRBV3-1 and TRBJ1-2, with D unclear. The germline CDR1 and CDR2 sequences are LGHDT and YNNKEL (reference sequence). The CDR3 is 12 amino acids. The V gene lost 1 base and the J gene lost 8 bases, with 8 bases spanning the gap. As DNA, the CDR3 is TGTGCCAGCAGCCAAGCCGGGAGAGGCTACACCTTC. Its translation: CASSQAGRGYTF.

This chain links TRBV20-1 with TRBJ2-2; D uncertain. CDR3 size: 13 residues. CDR1 is DFQATT and CDR2 is SNEGSKA in the germline V gene (reference sequence). V was trimmed by 3 bases and J by 6 bases, leaving 11 bases between them. This CDR3 reads CSARAPTAGELFF. DNA for the CDR3: TGCAGTGCTAGGGCCCCGACCGCCGGGGAGCTGTTTTTT.

V and J are TRBV5-4 and TRBJ2-1; 7 bases are shared with TRBD2. The CDR3 consists of 15 residues. Trimming removed 4 bases from V and 0 bases from J; junction bases left unmatched: 4. Germline CDR1 SGHNT, CDR2 YYREEE (reference sequence). CDR3 DNA sequence: TGTGCCAGCAGCCAGAGCGGGGACTCCTACAATGAGCAGTTCTTC. Amino acids: CASSQSGDSYNEQFF. Full variable domain (missing parts from reference TRBV5-4 and TRBJ2-1): ETGVTQSPTHLIKTRGQQVTLRCSSQSGHNTVSWYQQALGQGPQFIFQYYREEENGRGNFPPRFSGLQFPNYSSELNVNALELDDSALYLCASSQSGDSYNEQFFGPGTRLTVL.

V and J are TRBV7-2 and TRBJ1-5, with D uncertain. The V and J ends lost 5 bases and 7 bases respectively, with 9 bases between them. The CDR3 is made up of 12 amino acids. Looked up from germline, CDR1 is SGHTA and CDR2 is FQGNSA. CDR3 nucleotide sequence: TGTGCCAGCAGCGGACCATGGCAGCCCCAGCATTTT. It translates to CASSGPWQPQHF. The variable domain in full, completed from reference TRBV7-2 and TRBJ1-5, reads GAGVSQSPSNKVTEKGKDVELRCDPISGHTALYWYRQSLGQGLEFLIYFQGNSAPDKSGLPSDRFSAERTGGSVSTLTIQRTQQEDSAVYLCASSGPWQPQHFGDGTRLSIL.

The V gene is TRBV18, the J gene TRBJ2-7; 12 bases agree with TRBD1. CDR1 and CDR2 (germline): KGHSH, LQKENI. With V trimmed by 6 bases and J by 1 base, 16 bases remained unmatched. This CDR3 comprises 19 residues. The CDR3 DNA reads as TGTGCCAGCTCCCAACTCCCGGGACAGGGGGCGCGAAGGTCCTACGAGCAGTACTTC. This encodes CASSQLPGQGARRSYEQYF.

The chain recombines TRBV20-1 with TRBJ2-2, with D uncertain. V was shortened by 6 bases and J by 3 bases, with 8 bases between the two germline ends. The germline CDR1 and CDR2 sequences are DFQATT and SNEGSKA (reference sequence). This CDR3 region has 12 residues. The CDR3 bases are TGCAGTGCCCTCGAGTACACCGGGGAGCTGTTTTTT. Translation gives CSALEYTGELFF.

J is TRBJ1-5 and V is TRBV19; TRBD1 might be the D (6 bases). Germline V gene data show CDR1 as LNHDA and CDR2 as SQIVND (reference sequence). This CDR3 spans 13 amino acids. The V end was cut by 5 bases, the J end by 7 bases, with 12 bases between. In DNA, the CDR3 is TGTGCCAGTAGTGGGGGCAGGGTCCAGCCCCAGCATTTT. Its protein is CASSGGRVQPQHF.

This sequence joins TRBV7-9 and TRBJ1-2; tentative D call: TRBD1 (5 bases). Germline CDR1 reads SEHNR; CDR2 reads FQNEAQ (reference sequence). Trimming stripped 2 bases from V and 3 bases from J, with 16 bases between. The CDR3 totals 16 residues. The CDR3 DNA is TGTGCCAGCAGCTTAAAGGTGGGGGTTGGGGACTATGGCTACACCTTC. Protein sequence: CASSLKVGVGDYGYTF.

This chain links TRBV20-1 with TRBJ2-5; 7 nucleotides match TRBD2. The V gene's germline CDR1 is DFQATT and CDR2 SNEGSKA (reference sequence). The CDR3 has 15 amino acids. With 5 bases clipped from V and 4 bases from J, the junction kept 13 bases outside the gene matches. DNA of the CDR3: TGCAGTGCTCGGCTAGCGAGCGGGGACGGAGAGACCCAGTACTTC. Translating it yields CSARLASGDGETQYF.

The gene calls are TRBV30 and TRBJ2-2, with D perhaps matching TRBD2 (6 bases). The CDR3 totals 17 residues. The V and J ends lost 2 bases and 6 bases respectively, with 22 bases between them. Looked up from germline, CDR1 is GTSNPN and CDR2 is SVGIG (reference sequence). The CDR3 reads CAWSNPPGGVIAGELFF. The CDR3 DNA sequence: TGTGCCTGGAGTAACCCGCCGGGCGGGGTAATCGCCGGGGAGCTGTTTTTT.

The CDR3 DNA is TGTGCCACCAGCAGAGATTGGACTAGCGGGGGGACCTACAATGAGCAGTTCTTC. The encoded protein is CATSRDWTSGGTYNEQFF. The chain couples TRBV15 to TRBJ2-1; 14 bases line up with TRBD2. Trimming removed 0 bases from V and 2 bases from J; junction bases left unmatched: 3. CDR3 length: 18 residues. CDR1 LNHNV and CDR2 YYDKDF come from the germline V gene (reference sequence). Based on the CDR3 plus reference TRBV15 and TRBJ2-1, the full variable domain is DAMVIQNPRYQVTQFGKPVTLSCSQTLNHNVMYWYQQKSSQAPKLLFHYYDKDFNNEADTPDNFQSRRPNTSFCFLDIRSPGLGDTAMYLCATSRDWTSGGTYNEQFFGPGTRLTVL.

The rearrangement joins TRBV7-2 to TRBJ2-1, with 9 bases aligning to TRBD2. CDR1 and CDR2 (germline): SGHTA, FQGNSA. This CDR3 spans 16 amino acids. Germline trimming cut 5 bases from V and 4 bases from J; bases unmatched to any gene: 9. CDR3 sequence: CASSPGGSGGYNEQFF. CDR3 DNA sequence: TGTGCCAGCAGCCCGGGCGGTAGCGGGGGTTACAATGAGCAGTTCTTC. The whole variable domain, remainder taken from reference TRBV7-2 and TRBJ2-1, is GAGVSQSPSNKVTEKGKDVELRCDPISGHTALYWYRQSLGQGLEFLIYFQGNSAPDKSGLPSDRFSAERTGGSVSTLTIQRTQQEDSAVYLCASSPGGSGGYNEQFFGPGTRLTVL.

The chain couples TRBV30 to TRBJ1-1; a weak D match, TRBD1 (6 bases). Germline V CDR1 and CDR2: GTSNPN, SVGIG (reference sequence). The CDR3 runs to 11 residues. Trimming removed 3 bases from V and 13 bases from J, with 15 bases in between. This chain's CDR3 is CAWRLNRVGFF. In DNA form, the CDR3 reads TGTGCCTGGAGGCTCAACAGGGTAGGTTTCTTT. The full variable domain, rest sourced from reference TRBV30 and TRBJ1-1, is SQTIHQWPATLVQPVGSPLSLECTVEGTSNPNLYWYRQAAGRGLQLLFYSVGIGQISSEVPQNLSASRPQDRQFILSSKKLLLSDSGFYLCAWRLNRVGFFGQGTRLTVV.

The CDR3 spells CSADWTGGPYEQYF. The CDR3, as DNA: TGCAGTGCAGATTGGACAGGGGGTCCGTACGAGCAGTACTTC. This chain uses TRBV20-1 with TRBJ2-7; 10 nucleotides line up with TRBD1. Germline V gives CDR1 DFQATT, CDR2 SNEGSKA (reference sequence). V shed 6 bases and J 4 bases; nucleotides not matched to a gene: 9. This CDR3 region has 14 residues.

This clonotype was observed once. The chain links TRBV18 to TRBJ2-7, with unresolved D. V lost 2 bases, J lost 5 bases, and 10 bases lay in between. Germline loops: CDR1 KGHSH, CDR2 LQKENI. The CDR3 sequence is 13 residues long. The CDR3 DNA reads as TGTGCCAGCTCACCAGTCTGGCCGGACGAGCAGTACTTC. Protein product: CASSPVWPDEQYF.

The V gene is TRBV14, the J gene TRBJ2-1, with D unresolved. Germline V gene data show CDR1 as SGHDN and CDR2 as FVKESK. This CDR3 contains 14 residues. Trimming removed 4 bases at V and 9 bases at J, with 16 bases between. In nucleotides, the CDR3 is TGTGCCAGCAGCCGTAACTTTCAGGCTGGTGAGCAGTTCTTC. Protein sequence: CASSRNFQAGEQFF. The whole variable domain, filled in from reference TRBV14 and TRBJ2-1, reads EAGVTQFPSHSVIEKGQTVTLRCDPISGHDNLYWYRRVMGKEIKFLLHFVKESKQDESGMPNNRFLAERTGGTYSTLKVQPAELEDSGVYFCASSRNFQAGEQFFGPGTRLTVL.